The 5 T cell receptor beta chains below come from one sample, sequenced in a study of blood T cell repertoires in COVID-19. Libraries were prepared by immunoSEQ multiplex PCR; TCRdb keeps only in-frame clonotypes and omits some of them. The table has about 200,000 clones, approximately 73% seen once. Sequences were obtained from PBMCs or T cells enriched from blood (not recorded which). Receptor source: a woman in her fifties or sixties with acute COVID-19.

The V and J genes are TRBV7-6 and TRBJ2-3; 10 bases are a match to TRBD1. The V and J ends lost 4 bases and 5 bases, in that order; junction bases with no gene match: 6. From germline, CDR1 is SGHVS and CDR2 FNYEAQ. This CDR3 spans 15 amino acids. CDR3 DNA: TGTGCCAGCAGCTCGGGACAGGGGCGTGTAGATACGCAGTATTTT. Its protein product is CASSSGQGRVDTQYF. Based on the CDR3 plus reference TRBV7-6 and TRBJ2-3, the full variable domain is GAGVSQSPRYKVTKRGQDVALRCDPISGHVSLYWYRQALGQGPEFLTYFNYEAQQDKSGLPNDRFSAERPEGSISTLTIQRTEQRDSAMYRCASSSGQGRVDTQYFGPGTRLTVL.

The rearrangement links TRBV11-2 to TRBJ2-5; 12 nucleotides line up with TRBD2. Unmatched junction bases numbered 4, after V lost 4 bases and J lost 1 base. The CDR3 totals 16 residues. The V gene's germline CDR1 is SGHAT and CDR2 FQNNGV. The CDR3: CASSSQTSGGQETQYF. The CDR3 nucleotides read TGTGCCAGCAGCTCCCAGACTAGCGGGGGCCAAGAGACCCAGTACTTC.

J is TRBJ2-5 and V is TRBV5-1; a weak D match, TRBD2 (6 bases). The CDR3 consists of 14 residues. Per germline, CDR1 SGHRS and CDR2 YFSETQ. Trimming took 4 bases from V and 2 from J, leaving 12 bases between them. CDR3 nucleotides: TGCGCCAGCAGCGGGGGGACCGCGCAAGAGACCCAGTACTTC. Translation: CASSGGTAQETQYF.

The genes are TRBV6-5 and TRBJ2-4, with 7 bases identical to TRBD1. Per germline, CDR1 MNHEY and CDR2 SVGAGI. J gave up 9 bases and V 5 bases, and 13 bases lay outside the gene matches. This CDR3 spans 15 amino acids. The CDR3 region has the DNA TGTGCCAGCAGTCCCACGGGACAGCGGTCTCGCATTCAGTACTTC. It translates to CASSPTGQRSRIQYF.

V is TRBV6-5 and J is TRBJ2-3, with D possibly matching TRBD2 (6 bases). Germline CDR1 is MNHEY and CDR2 is SVGAGI. The CDR3 has 11 residues. Trimming took off 6 bases at V and 14 bases at J, with 15 bases between the two ends. CDR3 bases: TGTGCCAGCAGCGGAGCGGGTAGGGGGTATTTT. This encodes CASSGAGRGYF.